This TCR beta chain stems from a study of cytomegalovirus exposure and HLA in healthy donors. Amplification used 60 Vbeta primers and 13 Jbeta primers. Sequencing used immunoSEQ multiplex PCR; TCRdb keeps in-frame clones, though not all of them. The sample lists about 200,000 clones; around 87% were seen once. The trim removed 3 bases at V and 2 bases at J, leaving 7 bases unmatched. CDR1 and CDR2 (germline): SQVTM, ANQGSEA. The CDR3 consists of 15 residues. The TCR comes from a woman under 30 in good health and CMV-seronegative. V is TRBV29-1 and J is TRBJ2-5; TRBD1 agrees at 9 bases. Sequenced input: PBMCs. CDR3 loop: CSVDLRGQGQETQYF. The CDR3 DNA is TGCAGCGTTGACCTCCGAGGACAGGGGCAAGAGACCCAGTACTTC.